The 2 T cell receptor beta chains given below trace back to one sample, sequenced in a study of T cell clones after liver transplantation. Libraries were prepared by immunoSEQ multiplex PCR; TCRdb keeps only in-frame clonotypes and omits some of them. There are over 90,000 clones in the sample; about 81% occur only once, and approximately 3% lies in the top ten. This specimen consisted of CD4+ T cells from blood, obtained around 49 months after liver transplant. These receptors were taken from a human patient who received a liver transplant. Some T cells may trace back to the graft donor.

This chain joins TRBV19 and TRBJ2-7; weak D call: TRBD2 (6 bases). The CDR3 sequence is 14 residues long. CDR1 is LNHDA, CDR2 SQIVND, per germline (reference sequence). V was trimmed by 9 bases and J by 2 bases, leaving 17 bases between them. CDR3 sequence (DNA): TGTGCCAGCCATTCTCCGGGAGCACCCTACGAGCAGTACTTC. Protein product: CASHSPGAPYEQYF.

The gene calls are TRBV4-2 and TRBJ2-3; 7 bases match TRBD1. This CDR3 has 16 amino acids. Looked up from germline, CDR1 is LGHNA and CDR2 is YNFKEQ. V lost 1 base, J lost 3 bases, and 7 bases stayed unmatched. CDR3 bases: TGTGCCAGCAGCCAAGGAGAGGGGGCCGGGACAGATACGCAGTATTTT. Protein product: CASSQGEGAGTDTQYF.